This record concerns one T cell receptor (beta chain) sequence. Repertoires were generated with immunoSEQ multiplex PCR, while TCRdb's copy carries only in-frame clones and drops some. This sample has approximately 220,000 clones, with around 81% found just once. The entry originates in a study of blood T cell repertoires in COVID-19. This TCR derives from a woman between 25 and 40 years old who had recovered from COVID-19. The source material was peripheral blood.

Here the CDR3 DNA reads TGTGCCAGCACCAAGTGGTCGGCGAACACCGGGGAGCTGTTTTTT. As protein: CASTKWSANTGELFF. The V gene is TRBV9, the J gene TRBJ2-2; D gene uncertain. The CDR3 is made up of 15 amino acids. The germline V gene has CDR1 SGDLS and CDR2 YYNGEE. Trimming stripped 6 bases from V and 0 bases from J, with 12 bases between.